Presented here are 16 T cell receptor beta chains from one specimen sequenced in a study of T cell clonotyping in hematopoietic cell transplantation. Sequenced by immunoSEQ multiplex PCR; TCRdb stores in-frame clones only, minus some. The sample carries approximately 2,100 clones, 89% recorded once. The sample was peripheral blood mononuclear cells. These receptor sequences come from a man between 35 and 55 years old in good health. Some clones in this sample may be carry-over from other donors' samples.

This rearrangement joins TRBV7-6 to TRBJ2-7; D is unresolved. Germline values: CDR1 SGHVS, CDR2 FNYEAQ. The CDR3 spans 14 residues. V shed 2 bases and J shed 1 base, with 9 bases lying between them. CDR3 region: CASSLIGDSYEQYF. The CDR3 nucleotides read TGTGCCAGCAGCTTAATTGGGGATTCCTACGAGCAGTACTTC.

This clone was counted only a few times. The chain links TRBV9 to TRBJ1-2, with 7 bases identical to TRBD1. Germline V gives CDR1 SGDLS, CDR2 YYNGEE. This CDR3 has 15 amino acids. V was clipped by 3 bases and J by 5 bases; unmatched bases: 10. This CDR3 is CASSESRQGSYGYTF. CDR3 bases: TGTGCCAGCAGCGAGTCCCGACAGGGCTCTTATGGCTACACCTTC.

A note on this clone: Its ends do not fully match the called genes, so a read error is possible. The V and J genes are TRBV7-7 and TRBJ2-7; D is unresolved. The CDR3 runs 13 residues. CDR1 SSHAT and CDR2 FNYEAQ come from the germline V gene (reference sequence). CDR3 sequence: CASSLGVTYEQYF. The CDR3 DNA follows: TGTGCTAGCAGCTTAGGTGTTACCTACGAGCAGTACTTC.

In this sample, this clone turned up once. This chain uses TRBV10-3 with TRBJ1-2; the D gene is possibly TRBD1 (5 bases). From germline, CDR1 is ENHRY and CDR2 SYGVKD. V lost 4 bases, J lost 4 bases, and 16 bases lay in between. CDR3 length equals 15 residues. The CDR3 DNA reads TGTGCCATCAGTGTGGATCCGGGACGGTCCTATGGCTACACCTTC. Amino acids: CAISVDPGRSYGYTF.

This clone appeared a few times. As DNA, the CDR3 is TGTGCCAGTAGTGTCAGGGGGGAAGACCCCGGGGAGCTGTTTTTT. It encodes CASSVRGEDPGELFF. V gene TRBV19 combines with J gene TRBJ2-2; maybe TRBD1 (7 bases). Germline V gene data show CDR1 as LNHDA and CDR2 as SQIVND (reference sequence). There are 15 residues in the CDR3. Trimming removed 5 bases from V and 6 bases from J, with 16 bases in between.

The chain has TRBV30 and TRBJ1-2; TRBD1 might be the D (5 bases). Trimming removed 3 bases from V and 1 base from J, with 9 bases in between. Per germline, CDR1 GTSNPN and CDR2 SVGIG (reference sequence). The CDR3 length is 13 residues. The CDR3 DNA sequence: TGTGCCTGGAGGCCGGGGGTTAACTATGGCTACACCTTC. Translating it yields CAWRPGVNYGYTF.

This rearrangement joins TRBV27 to TRBJ2-3; the match to TRBD1 covers 9 bases. The CDR3 runs 15 residues. V dropped 5 bases and J dropped 7; count of bases not matched to a gene: 10. Germline V gene data show CDR1 as MNHEY and CDR2 as SMNVEV (reference sequence). The CDR3 bases are TGTGCCAGCAGTCTTAACAGGGGGCGAGGGAATACGCAGTATTTT. Amino acid sequence: CASSLNRGRGNTQYF.

The rearrangement links TRBV20-1 to TRBJ2-4, with D unresolved. The V gene's germline CDR1 is DFQATT and CDR2 SNEGSKA (reference sequence). The CDR3 has 11 residues. The V end lost 6 bases, the J end lost 6 bases, and 9 bases lay between the germline ends. The CDR3 sequence is CSARSGNIQYF. The CDR3 bases are TGCAGTGCCCGGAGTGGAAACATTCAGTACTTC.

The gene calls are TRBV6-6 and TRBJ1-2, with 8 bases aligning to TRBD1. Per the germline V gene, CDR1 is MNHNY and CDR2 is SVGAGI (reference sequence). The ends lost 11 bases at V and 4 bases at J; junction bases unmatched: 9. This CDR3 region has 13 residues. The CDR3 reads CAGRQGIGYGYTF. Written as DNA, the CDR3 is TGTGCCGGGAGACAGGGGATAGGCTATGGCTACACCTTC.

The chain recombines TRBV7-2 with TRBJ1-5; no clear D. CDR3 length: 13 amino acids. Trimming left V 5 bases short and J 3 bases short, with 8 bases between. The germline V gene has CDR1 SGHTA and CDR2 FQGNSA. CDR3 in amino acids: CASSQKVNQPQHF. The CDR3 region has the DNA TGTGCCAGCAGCCAGAAAGTCAATCAGCCCCAGCATTTT.

This sequence joins TRBV4-2 and TRBJ1-3; D may be TRBD1 (5 bases). The CDR3 spans 19 residues. Germline V gene sequence: CDR1 LGHNA, CDR2 YNFKEQ. Trimming removed 2 bases from V and 4 bases from J, with 24 bases in between. DNA of the CDR3: TGTGCCAGCAGCCAACCTCCCAACCTCTTACAGGTAGAAGGAAACACCATATATTTT. It encodes CASSQPPNLLQVEGNTIYF.

Turning to this clone: Additional DNA sequences in this sample encode the identical CDR3. The rearrangement joins TRBV4-3 to TRBJ1-3; D is uncertain. The CDR3 sequence is 14 residues long. V was cut by 1 base and J by 0 bases, with 4 bases left in between. CDR1 LGHNA and CDR2 YSLEER come from the germline V gene. For the CDR3, the DNA is TGCGCCAGCAGCCAAGGCGACTCTGGAAACACCATATATTTT. Its protein is CASSQGDSGNTIYF.

V and J are TRBV6-4 and TRBJ2-2; D possibly corresponds to TRBD2 (9 bases). CDR1 and CDR2 from the germline V gene are MRHNA and SNTAGT. Trimming removed 5 bases at V and 1 base at J, with 14 bases between. The CDR3 length is 16 residues. In DNA, the CDR3 is TGTGCCAGCAGTCTAGCGGGGACAGGGAACACCGGGGAGCTGTTTTTT. This encodes CASSLAGTGNTGELFF.

The V and J genes are TRBV30 and TRBJ1-1; 7 bases line up with TRBD1. With 3 bases clipped from V and 4 bases from J, the junction kept 8 bases outside the gene matches. Germline V gene data show CDR1 as GTSNPN and CDR2 as SVGIG (reference sequence). The CDR3 has 14 residues. The CDR3 nucleotides are TGTGCCTGGAGACGACAGGGATCCCCCACTGAAGCTTTCTTT. Translated: CAWRRQGSPTEAFF.

Written as DNA, the CDR3 is TGTGCCAGCAGCCCTCGGGGGAATAATGAAAAACTGTTTTTT. Protein: CASSPRGNNEKLFF. The chain combines TRBV14 with TRBJ1-4, with a possible D match to TRBD1 (5 bases). The CDR3 extends over 14 amino acids. V dropped 4 bases and J dropped 4 bases, with 10 bases sitting between them. Germline V CDR1 and CDR2: SGHDN, FVKESK.

This clone was observed a single time. The chain is built from TRBV5-4 and TRBJ1-2; D not certain. CDR1 is SGHNT, CDR2 YYREEE, per germline (reference sequence). The CDR3 spans 11 residues. V lost 3 bases, J lost 1 base, and 1 base lay in between. The CDR3 region has the DNA TGTGCCAGCAGCTATAACTATGGCTACACCTTC. It is translated as CASSYNYGYTF.